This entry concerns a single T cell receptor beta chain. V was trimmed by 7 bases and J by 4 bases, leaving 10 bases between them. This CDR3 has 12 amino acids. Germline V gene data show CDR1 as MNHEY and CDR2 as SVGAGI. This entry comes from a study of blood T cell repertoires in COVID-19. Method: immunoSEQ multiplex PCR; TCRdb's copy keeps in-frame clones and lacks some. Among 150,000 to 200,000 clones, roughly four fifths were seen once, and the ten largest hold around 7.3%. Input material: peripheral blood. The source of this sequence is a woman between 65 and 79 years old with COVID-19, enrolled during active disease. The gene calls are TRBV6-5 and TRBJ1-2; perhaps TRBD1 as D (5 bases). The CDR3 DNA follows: TGTGCCAGCAATCAGGGCGTCTATGGCTACACCTTC. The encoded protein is CASNQGVYGYTF.